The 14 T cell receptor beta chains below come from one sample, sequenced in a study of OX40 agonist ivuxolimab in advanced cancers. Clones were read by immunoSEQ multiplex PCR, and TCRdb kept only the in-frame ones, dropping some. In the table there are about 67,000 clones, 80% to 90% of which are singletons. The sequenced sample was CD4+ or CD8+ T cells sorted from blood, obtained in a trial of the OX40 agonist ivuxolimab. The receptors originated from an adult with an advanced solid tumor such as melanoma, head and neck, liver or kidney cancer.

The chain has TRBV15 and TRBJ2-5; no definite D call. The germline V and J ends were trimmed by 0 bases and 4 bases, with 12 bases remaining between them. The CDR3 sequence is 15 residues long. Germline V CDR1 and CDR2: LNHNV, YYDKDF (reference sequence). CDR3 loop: CATSRDPSSGETQYF. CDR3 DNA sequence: TGTGCCACCAGCAGAGATCCGTCTAGTGGAGAGACCCAGTACTTC.

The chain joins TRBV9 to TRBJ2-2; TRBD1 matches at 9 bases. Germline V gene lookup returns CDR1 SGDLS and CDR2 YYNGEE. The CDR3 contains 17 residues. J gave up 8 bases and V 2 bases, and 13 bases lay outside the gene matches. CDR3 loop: CASSVAATDRGTGELFF. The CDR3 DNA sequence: TGTGCCAGCAGCGTGGCAGCGACGGACAGGGGCACGGGGGAGCTGTTTTTT.

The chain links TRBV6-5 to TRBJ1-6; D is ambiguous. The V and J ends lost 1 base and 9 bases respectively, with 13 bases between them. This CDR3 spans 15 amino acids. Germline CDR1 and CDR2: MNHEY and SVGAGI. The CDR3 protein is CASSYYYGETSPLHF. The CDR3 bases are TGTGCCAGCAGTTACTATTACGGAGAGACTTCACCCCTCCACTTT.

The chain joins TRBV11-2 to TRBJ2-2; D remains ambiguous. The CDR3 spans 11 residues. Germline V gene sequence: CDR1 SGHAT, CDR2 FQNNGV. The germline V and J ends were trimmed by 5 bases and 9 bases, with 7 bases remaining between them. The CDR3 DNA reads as TGTGCCAGCAGCAACACACGGGAGCTGTTTTTT. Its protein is CASSNTRELFF.

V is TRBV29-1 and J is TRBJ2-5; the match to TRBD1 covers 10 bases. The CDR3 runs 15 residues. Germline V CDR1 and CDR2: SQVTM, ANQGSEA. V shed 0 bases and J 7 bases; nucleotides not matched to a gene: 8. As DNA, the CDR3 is TGCAGCGTTGAAGACATGGGACAGGGGAGGGGGACCCAGTACTTC. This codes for CSVEDMGQGRGTQYF.

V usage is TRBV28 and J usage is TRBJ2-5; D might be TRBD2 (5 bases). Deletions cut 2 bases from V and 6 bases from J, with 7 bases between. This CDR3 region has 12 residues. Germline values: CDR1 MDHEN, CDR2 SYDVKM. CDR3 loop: CASSLRGKTQYF. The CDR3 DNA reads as TGTGCCAGCAGTTTACGGGGAAAGACCCAGTACTTC.

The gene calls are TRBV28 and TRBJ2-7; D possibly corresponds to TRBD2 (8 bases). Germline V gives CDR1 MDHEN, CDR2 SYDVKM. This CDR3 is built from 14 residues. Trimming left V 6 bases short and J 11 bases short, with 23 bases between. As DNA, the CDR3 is TGTGCCAGCAGCCCTGAGGGGGCTAGCGGGCGGGAGTACTTC. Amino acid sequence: CASSPEGASGREYF.

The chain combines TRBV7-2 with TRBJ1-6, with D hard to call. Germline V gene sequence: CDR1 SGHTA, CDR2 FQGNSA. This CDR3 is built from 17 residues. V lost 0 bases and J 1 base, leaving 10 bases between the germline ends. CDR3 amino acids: CASSLALWRSYNSPLHF. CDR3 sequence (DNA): TGTGCCAGCAGCTTAGCGCTTTGGAGGTCCTATAATTCACCCCTCCACTTT.

CDR3 nucleotides: TGTGCCAGCAGCCCTAATAAGCTAGTTGAATACAATGAGCAGTTCTTC. Translating it yields CASSPNKLVEYNEQFF. The rearrangement uses TRBV7-3 and TRBJ2-1; D is unresolved. The CDR3 runs 16 residues. V lost 5 bases and J lost 4, with 18 bases in between. Germline-derived CDR1 and CDR2 are SGHTA and FQGTGA.

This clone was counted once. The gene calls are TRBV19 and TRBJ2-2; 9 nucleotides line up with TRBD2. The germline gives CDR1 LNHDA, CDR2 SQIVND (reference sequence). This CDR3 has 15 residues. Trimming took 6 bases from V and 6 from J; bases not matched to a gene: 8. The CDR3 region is CASSLLAGTPGELFF. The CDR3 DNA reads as TGTGCCAGTAGCTTGCTAGCGGGAACACCCGGGGAGCTGTTTTTT.

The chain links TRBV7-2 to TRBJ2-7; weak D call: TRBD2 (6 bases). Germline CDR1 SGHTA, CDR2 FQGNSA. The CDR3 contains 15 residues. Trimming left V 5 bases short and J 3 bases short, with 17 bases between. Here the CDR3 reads CASSPGGSRYYEQYF. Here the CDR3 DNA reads TGTGCCAGCAGCCCCGGGGGTAGCAGATACTACGAGCAGTACTTC.

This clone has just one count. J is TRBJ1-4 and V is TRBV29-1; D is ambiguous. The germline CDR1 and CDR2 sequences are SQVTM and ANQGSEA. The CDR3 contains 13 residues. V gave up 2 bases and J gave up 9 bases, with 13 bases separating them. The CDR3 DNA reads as TGCAGCGTTGAAAATCCCCGGGATAAAAAACTGTTTTTT. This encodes CSVENPRDKKLFF.

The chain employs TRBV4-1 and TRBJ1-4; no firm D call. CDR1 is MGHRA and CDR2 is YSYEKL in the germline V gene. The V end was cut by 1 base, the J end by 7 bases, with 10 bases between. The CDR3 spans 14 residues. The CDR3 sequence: CASSQVEGGEKLFF. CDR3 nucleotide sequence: TGCGCCAGCAGCCAAGTAGAGGGTGGTGAAAAACTGTTTTTT.

CDR3 coding DNA: TGTGCCAGCAGTAGGAGACAGGGCGACACCGGGGAGCTGTTTTTT. This translates into CASSRRQGDTGELFF. V and J are TRBV7-2 and TRBJ2-2; 7 bases agree with TRBD1. The germline V gene has CDR1 SGHTA and CDR2 FQGNSA. The CDR3 is 15 amino acids. J was trimmed by 3 bases and V by 6 bases; bases with no gene match: 7.